The text below deals with one T cell receptor (beta chain). This CDR3 comprises 16 residues. Germline lookup yields CDR1 SGHAT and CDR2 FQNNGV. The V end was cut by 3 bases, the J end by 0 bases, with 13 bases between. The data were taken from a study of blood T cell repertoires in COVID-19. Across the whole study: There were acute and convalescent COVID-19 samples, and they came from the United States, Italy and Spain.

Generated by immunoSEQ multiplex PCR, the TCRdb table keeps only in-frame clones and is missing some. The table lists 260,000 or so clones, about 80% of them singletons, with less than 4% in the top ten. The chain joins TRBV11-2 to TRBJ2-3; possibly TRBD2 for D (7 bases). What was sequenced was PBMCs or T cells enriched from blood (not recorded which). The sequence came from a woman aged 35 to 49 who had been exposed to COVID-19. The CDR3 DNA reads as TGTGCCAGCAGCTTGGGGGGGGCGCATAGCACAGATACGCAGTATTTT. Protein: CASSLGGAHSTDTQYF.